This T cell receptor (beta chain) was observed in a study of cytomegalovirus exposure and HLA in healthy donors. It was with 60 Vbeta and 13 Jbeta primers that the PCR ran. Sequenced by immunoSEQ multiplex PCR; TCRdb stores in-frame clones only, minus some. This table holds 250,000 to 300,000 clones, about four fifths found once. In regard to this clone: Its antigen is currently unknown.

Sampled while nominally healthy, donors likely had unrecorded immune exposures. Study-wide points: TCR beta chain V- and J-gene trimming was linked, in a later analysis, to a missense variant in DCLRE1C. Per published accounts, TCR beta sequences correctly predicted the HLA-A and HLA-B alleles of most subjects. In vitro assays verified that a few CMV-associated chains recognized CMV antigens specifically.

CDR1 SEHNR and CDR2 FQNEAQ come from the germline V gene (reference sequence). CDR3 length: 17 amino acids. The J segment lost 3 bases and the V segment lost 6 bases, leaving 14 bases of the junction unmatched. The specimen sequenced was PBMCs. The chain uses TRBV7-9 and TRBJ2-3, with 8 bases matching TRBD2. This clonotype was obtained from a woman aged 40 to 49 in good health and CMV-seropositive. The CDR3 loop reads CASSSGTRGGETDTQYF. In DNA, the CDR3 is TGTGCCAGCAGTTCCGGGACTAGAGGTGGGGAAACAGATACGCAGTATTTT.